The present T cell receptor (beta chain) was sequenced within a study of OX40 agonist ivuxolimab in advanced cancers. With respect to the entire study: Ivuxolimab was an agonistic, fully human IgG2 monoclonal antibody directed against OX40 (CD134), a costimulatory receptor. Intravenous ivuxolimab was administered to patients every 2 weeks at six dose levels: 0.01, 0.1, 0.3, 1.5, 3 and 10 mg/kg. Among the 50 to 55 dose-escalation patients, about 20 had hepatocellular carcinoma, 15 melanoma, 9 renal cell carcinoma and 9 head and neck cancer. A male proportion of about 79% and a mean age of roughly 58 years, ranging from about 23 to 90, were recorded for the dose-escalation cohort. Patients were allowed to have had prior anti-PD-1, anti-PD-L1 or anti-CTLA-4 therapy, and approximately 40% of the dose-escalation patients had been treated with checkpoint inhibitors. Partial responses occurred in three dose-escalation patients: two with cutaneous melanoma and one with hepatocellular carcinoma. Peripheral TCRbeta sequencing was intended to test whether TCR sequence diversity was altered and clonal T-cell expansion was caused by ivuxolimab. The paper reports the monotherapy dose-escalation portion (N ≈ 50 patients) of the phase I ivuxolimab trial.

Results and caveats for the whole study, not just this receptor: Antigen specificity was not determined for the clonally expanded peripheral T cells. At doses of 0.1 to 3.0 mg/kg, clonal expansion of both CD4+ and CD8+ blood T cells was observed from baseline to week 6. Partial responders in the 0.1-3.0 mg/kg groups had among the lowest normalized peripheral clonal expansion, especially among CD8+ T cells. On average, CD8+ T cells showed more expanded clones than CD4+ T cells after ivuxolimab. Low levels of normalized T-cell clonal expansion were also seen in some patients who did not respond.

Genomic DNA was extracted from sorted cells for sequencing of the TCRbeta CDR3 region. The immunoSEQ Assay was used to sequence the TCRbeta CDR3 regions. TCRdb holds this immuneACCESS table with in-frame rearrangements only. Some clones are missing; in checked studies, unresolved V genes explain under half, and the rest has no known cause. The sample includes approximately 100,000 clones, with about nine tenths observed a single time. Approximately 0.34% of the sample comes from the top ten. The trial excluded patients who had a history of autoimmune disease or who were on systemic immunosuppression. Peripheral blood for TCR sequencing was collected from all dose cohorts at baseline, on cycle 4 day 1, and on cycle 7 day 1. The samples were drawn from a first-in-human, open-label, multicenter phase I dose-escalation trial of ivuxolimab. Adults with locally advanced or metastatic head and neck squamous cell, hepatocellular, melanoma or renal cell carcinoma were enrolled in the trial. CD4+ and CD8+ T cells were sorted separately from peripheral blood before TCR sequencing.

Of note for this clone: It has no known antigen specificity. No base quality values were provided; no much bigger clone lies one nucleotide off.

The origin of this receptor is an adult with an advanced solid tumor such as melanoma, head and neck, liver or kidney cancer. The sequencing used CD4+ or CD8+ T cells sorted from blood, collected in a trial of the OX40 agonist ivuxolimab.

The DNA is TGCGCCAGCAGCTTGAAAAAACCGGGCTCCTACGAGCAGTACTTC. This gives the protein CASSLKKPGSYEQYF. The chain was built from TRBV5-1 and TRBJ2-7; no D gene call is confident. The CDR3, from cysteine to phenylalanine, totals 15 residues. Only the CDR3 portion is preserved as DNA: 45 bases, with reading frame beginning at the first base. The CDR1 and CDR2 encoded by the germline V gene are SGHRS and YFSETQ. The junction shows trimming of 1 base on V and 0 bases on J, plus 11 bases between the germline ends.